Below are 14 T cell receptor beta chains sequenced from a single sample in a study of blood T cell repertoires in COVID-19 (dated by TCRdb to between 2020 and 2021). The library was prepared using the immunoSEQ multiplex PCR assay. Sourced from immuneACCESS, this table was stored by TCRdb with only in-frame sequences that have V and J called. A share of the clones is absent; for the studies checked, an unresolved V gene accounts for under half, and the remainder has no known explanation. Here the sample has about 400,000 clones; nearly 90% occur a single time. The ten most abundant clones make up over 2% of the sample. The sequencing sample was made of PBMCs or T cells enriched from blood (not recorded which). The receptors here all came from a woman in her forties with acute COVID-19.

The chain combines TRBV5-1 with TRBJ1-1, with 9 nucleotides matching TRBD1. The CDR3 is made up of 14 amino acids. Looked up from germline, CDR1 is SGHRS and CDR2 is YFSETQ. The V segment lost 2 bases and the J segment 6 bases; nucleotides outside the gene matches: 5. CDR3 region: CASSLTGTGSEAFF. DNA for the CDR3: TGCGCCAGCAGCTTAACCGGGACAGGGTCTGAAGCTTTCTTT.

The chain links TRBV24-1 to TRBJ2-3; tentatively, D is TRBD1 (6 bases). The CDR3 is made up of 17 amino acids. Trimming took 7 bases from V and 1 from J, leaving 20 bases between them. The germline V gene has CDR1 KGHDR and CDR2 SFDVKD. CDR3 in DNA: TGTGCCACCAGCGCCGGGATACAGGGATGGGGCACAGATACGCAGTATTTT. Its protein product is CATSAGIQGWGTDTQYF.

This chain links TRBV9 with TRBJ1-5; 7 bases agree with TRBD1. The CDR3 spans 16 residues. Looked up from germline, CDR1 is SGDLS and CDR2 is YYNGEE. V was pared by 3 bases and J by 0 bases, with 6 bases of the junction left unmatched. As DNA, the CDR3 is TGTGCCAGCAGCGGCCGGACAGGTACTAGCAATCAGCCCCAGCATTTT. Its translation: CASSGRTGTSNQPQHF.

The rearrangement joins TRBV21-1 to TRBJ2-7; the DNA was not compared with TRBD1, the D call given in the table. TRBV21-1 is annotated as a pseudogene. There are 18 residues in the CDR3. Here the CDR3 DNA reads TGTGCCAGCAGCAAGGACAGGGGGACTATTGCAATTTGGGCCGAGCAGTACTTC. Its translation is CASSKDRGTIAIWAEQYF.

This chain uses TRBV19 with TRBJ1-2; 12 bases agree with TRBD1. V lost 4 bases and J lost 3; bases outside the gene matches: 9. There are 17 residues in the CDR3. Germline CDR1 LNHDA, CDR2 SQIVND (reference sequence). The CDR3: CASSTAGTGGNYYGYTF. CDR3 nucleotide sequence: TGTGCCAGTAGTACCGCCGGGACAGGGGGCAACTACTATGGCTACACCTTC.

This clone appeared a few times. This rearrangement joins TRBV7-9 to TRBJ2-7; 14 bases are shared with TRBD2. CDR1 is SEHNR and CDR2 is FQNEAQ in the germline V gene (reference sequence). V was pared by 4 bases and J by 0 bases, with 5 bases of the junction left unmatched. The CDR3 extends over 17 amino acids. DNA of the CDR3: TGTGCCAGCAGCTCCCCGACTAGCGGGGGGGGCTCCTACGAGCAGTACTTC. This encodes CASSSPTSGGGSYEQYF.

This clone came up once. No conserved phenylalanine or tryptophan is present at the end of the CDR3, so a read error is the likely explanation. Because the CDR3's place on the DNA is in doubt, the DNA is left out and the CDR3 is given as listed by TCRdb. The chain carries TRBV2 and TRBJ2-7; no check of the table's D call, TRBD2, against the DNA was made. The V gene's germline CDR1 is SNHLY and CDR2 FYNNEI. The CDR3 adds up to 14 amino acids, both ends counted. CDR3 loop: CASSEGGLVGLPFI.

The chain carries TRBV3-1 (or the pseudogene TRBV3-2) and TRBJ1-1; maybe TRBD1 (6 bases). V gave up 1 base and J gave up 3 bases, with 12 bases separating them. Looked up from germline, CDR1 is LGHDT and CDR2 is YNNKEL (reference sequence). The CDR3 runs 15 residues. The CDR3 DNA is TGTGCCAGCAGCCAAGGGACAGCGGGATACACTGAAGCTTTCTTT. Its protein is CASSQGTAGYTEAFF.

The gene calls are TRBV11-2 and TRBJ2-3; 11 nucleotides align to TRBD2. Trimming took 5 bases from V and 1 from J; bases not matched to a gene: 2. The CDR3 is 15 residues long. Germline V CDR1 and CDR2: SGHAT, FQNNGV. The CDR3, as DNA: TGTGCCAGCAGCCGTAGCGGGGGGGGCACAGATACGCAGTATTTT. It is translated as CASSRSGGGTDTQYF.

This rearrangement joins TRBV2 to TRBJ2-1; 8 nucleotides match TRBD1. The CDR3 consists of 15 residues. V dropped 6 bases and J dropped 0; count of bases not matched to a gene: 4. The germline V gene has CDR1 SNHLY and CDR2 FYNNEI. The CDR3 region is CASSVGQGSYNEQFF. DNA for the CDR3: TGTGCCAGCAGCGTCGGACAGGGCTCCTACAATGAGCAGTTCTTC.

V gene TRBV7-9 combines with J gene TRBJ2-5, with D possibly being TRBD1 (5 bases). V lost 1 base to trimming and J lost 3 bases, with 15 bases between them. The germline gives CDR1 SEHNR, CDR2 FQNEAQ (reference sequence). The CDR3 totals 16 residues. CDR3 amino acids: CASSLGSRAGKETQYF. The CDR3, as DNA: TGTGCCAGCAGCTTAGGGTCCAGGGCCGGAAAAGAGACCCAGTACTTC.

The rearrangement links TRBV20-1 to TRBJ1-2; D gene unclear. The CDR3 sequence is 13 residues long. Germline CDR1 is DFQATT and CDR2 is SNEGSKA (reference sequence). Trimming cost V 3 bases and J 8 bases, with 16 bases left between them. The CDR3 region is CSASPVSAGGYTF. In DNA form, the CDR3 reads TGCAGTGCTAGTCCGGTATCCGCGGGGGGCTACACCTTC.

A few counts support this clone. V usage is TRBV6-1 and J usage is TRBJ2-2; 14 bases map to TRBD2. The V segment lost 1 base and the J segment 8 bases; nucleotides outside the gene matches: 6. Germline CDR1 reads MNHNS; CDR2 reads SASEGT. The CDR3 runs to 17 residues. The CDR3 region has the DNA TGTGCCAGCAGTGAAGAGACTAGCGGGGGGGCCACTGGGGAGCTGTTTTTT. Translation: CASSEETSGGATGELFF.

The chain recombines TRBV23-1 with TRBJ1-2; no firm D call. TRBV23-1 is an ORF, and what it does is uncertain. Trimming removed 1 base from V and 0 bases from J, with 12 bases in between. The CDR3 extends over 16 amino acids. CDR3 region: CASSQCRRTPNYGYTF. In DNA form, the CDR3 reads TGCGCCAGCAGTCAATGCCGCCGGACTCCTAACTATGGCTACACCTTC.